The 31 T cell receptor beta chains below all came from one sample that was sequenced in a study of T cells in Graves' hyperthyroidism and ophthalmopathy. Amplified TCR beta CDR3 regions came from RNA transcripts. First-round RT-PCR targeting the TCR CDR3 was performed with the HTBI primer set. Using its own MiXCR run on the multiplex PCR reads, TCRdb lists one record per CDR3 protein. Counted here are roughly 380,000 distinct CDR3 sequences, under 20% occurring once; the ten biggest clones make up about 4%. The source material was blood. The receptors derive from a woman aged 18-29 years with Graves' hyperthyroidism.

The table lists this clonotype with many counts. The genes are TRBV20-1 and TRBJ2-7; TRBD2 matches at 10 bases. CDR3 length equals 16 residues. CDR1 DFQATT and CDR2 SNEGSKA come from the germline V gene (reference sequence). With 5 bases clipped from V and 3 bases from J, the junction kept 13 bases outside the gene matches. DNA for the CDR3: TGCAGTGCTGCCCAAAGCGGGGGGGCCCTAATCTACGAGCAGTACTTC. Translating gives CSAAQSGGALIYEQYF.

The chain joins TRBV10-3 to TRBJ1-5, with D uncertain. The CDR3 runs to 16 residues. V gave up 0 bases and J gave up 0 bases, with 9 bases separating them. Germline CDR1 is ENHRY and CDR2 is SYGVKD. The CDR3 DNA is TGTGCCATCAGTGAGTCGATTTTCAGTAGCAATCAGCCCCAGCATTTT. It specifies CAISESIFSSNQPQHF.

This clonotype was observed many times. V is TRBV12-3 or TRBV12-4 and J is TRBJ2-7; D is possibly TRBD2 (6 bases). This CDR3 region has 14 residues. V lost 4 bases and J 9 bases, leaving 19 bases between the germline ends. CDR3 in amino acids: CASSSGTVLDGQYF. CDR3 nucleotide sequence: TGTGCCAGCAGTTCCGGGACTGTCTTGGATGGGCAGTACTTC.

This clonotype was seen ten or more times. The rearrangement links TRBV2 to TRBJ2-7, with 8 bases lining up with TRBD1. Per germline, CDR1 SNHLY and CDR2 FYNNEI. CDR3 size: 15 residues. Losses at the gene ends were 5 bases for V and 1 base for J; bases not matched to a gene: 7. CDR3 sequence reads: CASSYRTGTSYEQYF. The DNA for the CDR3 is TGTGCCAGCAGTTACAGGACAGGGACTTCCTACGAGCAGTACTTC.

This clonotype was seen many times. Here the CDR3 reads CSASPGNGEQYF. The CDR3 coding sequence is TGCAGTGCTAGCCCAGGGAATGGGGAGCAGTACTTC. The chain combines TRBV20-1 with TRBJ2-7, with D possibly matching TRBD1 (5 bases). V lost 3 bases to trimming and J lost 7 bases, with 13 bases between them. The CDR3 totals 12 residues. The germline CDR1 and CDR2 sequences are DFQATT and SNEGSKA (reference sequence).

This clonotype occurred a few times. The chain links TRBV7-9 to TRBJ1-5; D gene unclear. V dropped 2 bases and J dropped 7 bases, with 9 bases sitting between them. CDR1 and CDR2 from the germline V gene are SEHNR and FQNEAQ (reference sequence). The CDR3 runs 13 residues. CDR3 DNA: TGTGCCAGCAGCTTATTATTGGAGCAGCCCCAGCATTTT. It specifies CASSLLLEQPQHF.

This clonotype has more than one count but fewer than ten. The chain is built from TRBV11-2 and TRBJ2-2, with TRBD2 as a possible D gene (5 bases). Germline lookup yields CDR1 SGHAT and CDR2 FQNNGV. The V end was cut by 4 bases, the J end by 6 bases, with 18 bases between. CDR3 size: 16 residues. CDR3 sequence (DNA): TGTGCCAGCAGCTCCAAAGGGCAGGCGGGCGCCGGGGAGCTGTTTTTT. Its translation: CASSSKGQAGAGELFF.

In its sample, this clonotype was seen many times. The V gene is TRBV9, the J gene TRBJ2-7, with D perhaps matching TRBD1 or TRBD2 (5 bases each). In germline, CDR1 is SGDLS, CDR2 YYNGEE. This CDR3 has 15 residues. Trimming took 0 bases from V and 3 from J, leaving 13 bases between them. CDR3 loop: CASSVGDGLVYEQYF. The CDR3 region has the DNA TGTGCCAGCAGCGTAGGGGACGGATTGGTCTACGAGCAGTACTTC.

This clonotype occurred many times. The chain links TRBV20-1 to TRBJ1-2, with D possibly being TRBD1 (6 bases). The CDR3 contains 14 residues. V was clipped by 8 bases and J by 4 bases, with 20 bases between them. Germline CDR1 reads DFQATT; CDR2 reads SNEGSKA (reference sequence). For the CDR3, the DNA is TGCAGTACCCTATTATCGACAGGAACCTATGGCTACACCTTC. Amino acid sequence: CSTLLSTGTYGYTF.

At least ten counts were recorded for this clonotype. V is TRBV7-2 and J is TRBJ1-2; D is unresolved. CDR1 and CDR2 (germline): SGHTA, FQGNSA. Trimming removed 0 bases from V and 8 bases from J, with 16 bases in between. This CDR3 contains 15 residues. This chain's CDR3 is CASSLARPGSWGYTF. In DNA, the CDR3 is TGTGCCAGCAGCTTAGCGAGGCCGGGTTCATGGGGCTACACCTTC.

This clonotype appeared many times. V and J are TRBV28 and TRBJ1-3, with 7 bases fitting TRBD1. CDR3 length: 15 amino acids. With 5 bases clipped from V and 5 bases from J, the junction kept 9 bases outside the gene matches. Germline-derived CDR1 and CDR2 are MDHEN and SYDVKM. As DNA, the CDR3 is TGTGCCAGCAGTATACCCGGGACAGACAGAAACACCATATATTTT. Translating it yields CASSIPGTDRNTIYF.

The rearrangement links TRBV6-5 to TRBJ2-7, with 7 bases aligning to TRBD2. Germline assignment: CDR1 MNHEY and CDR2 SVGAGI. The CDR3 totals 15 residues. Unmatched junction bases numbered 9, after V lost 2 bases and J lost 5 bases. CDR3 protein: CASSYNSQAGDEQYF. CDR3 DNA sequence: TGTGCCAGCAGTTACAACTCCCAGGCGGGGGACGAGCAGTACTTC.

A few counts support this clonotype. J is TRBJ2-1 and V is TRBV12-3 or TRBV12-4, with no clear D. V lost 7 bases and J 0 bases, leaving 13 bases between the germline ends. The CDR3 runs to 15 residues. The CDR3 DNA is TGTGCCAGCAATTCCTACTTGAGCTCCTACAATGAGCAGTTCTTC. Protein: CASNSYLSSYNEQFF.

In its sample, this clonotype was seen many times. CDR3 bases: TGCGCCAGCAGCATGGGACAGGGGCCCTACGAGCAGTACTTC. It encodes CASSMGQGPYEQYF. This chain joins TRBV10-2 and TRBJ2-7; 10 positions match TRBD1. The length of the CDR3 is 14 residues. The J segment lost 2 bases and the V segment lost 6 bases, leaving 4 bases of the junction unmatched. In germline, CDR1 is WSHSY, CDR2 SAAADI.

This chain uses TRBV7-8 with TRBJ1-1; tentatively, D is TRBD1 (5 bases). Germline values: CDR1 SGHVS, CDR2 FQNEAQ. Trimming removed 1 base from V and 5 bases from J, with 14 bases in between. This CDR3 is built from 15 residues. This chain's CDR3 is CASSLGTGPGTEAFF. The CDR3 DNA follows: TGTGCCAGCAGCTTAGGAACAGGTCCGGGGACTGAAGCTTTCTTT.

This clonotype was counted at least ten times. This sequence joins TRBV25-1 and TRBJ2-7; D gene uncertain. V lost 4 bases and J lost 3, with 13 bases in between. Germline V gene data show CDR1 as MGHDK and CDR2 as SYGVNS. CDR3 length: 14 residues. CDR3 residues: CASSAGGVVYEQYF. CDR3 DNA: TGTGCCAGCAGTGCGGGTGGGGTCGTCTACGAGCAGTACTTC.

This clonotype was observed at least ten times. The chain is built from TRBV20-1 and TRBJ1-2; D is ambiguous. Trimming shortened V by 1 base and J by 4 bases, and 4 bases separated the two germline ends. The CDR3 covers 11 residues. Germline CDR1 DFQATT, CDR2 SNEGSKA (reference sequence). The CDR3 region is CSARAGYGYTF. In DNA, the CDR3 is TGCAGTGCTAGAGCAGGCTATGGCTACACCTTC.

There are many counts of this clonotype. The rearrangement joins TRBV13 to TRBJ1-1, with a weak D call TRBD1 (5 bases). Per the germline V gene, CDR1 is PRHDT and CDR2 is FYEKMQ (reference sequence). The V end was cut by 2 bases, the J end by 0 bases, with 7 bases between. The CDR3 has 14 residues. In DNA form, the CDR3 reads TGTGCCAGCAGCTTATGGGGGATGAACACTGAAGCTTTCTTT. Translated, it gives CASSLWGMNTEAFF.

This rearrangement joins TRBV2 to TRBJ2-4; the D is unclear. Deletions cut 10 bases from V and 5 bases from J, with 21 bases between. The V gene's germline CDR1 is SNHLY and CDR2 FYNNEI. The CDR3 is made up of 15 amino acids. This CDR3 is CATTTIPAAQNIQYF. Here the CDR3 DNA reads TGTGCCACTACGACAATTCCGGCGGCACAAAACATTCAGTACTTC.

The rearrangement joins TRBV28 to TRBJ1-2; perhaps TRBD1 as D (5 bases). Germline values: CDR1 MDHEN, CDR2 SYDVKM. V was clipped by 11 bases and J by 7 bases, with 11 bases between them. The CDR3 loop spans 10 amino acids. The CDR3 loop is CACEGTGYTF. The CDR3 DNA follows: TGTGCCTGCGAAGGGACTGGCTACACCTTC.

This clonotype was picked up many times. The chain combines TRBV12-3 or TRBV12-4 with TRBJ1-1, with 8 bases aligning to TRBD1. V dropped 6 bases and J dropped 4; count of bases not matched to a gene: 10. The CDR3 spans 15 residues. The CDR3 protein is CASRPGGGGSTEAFF. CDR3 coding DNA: TGTGCCAGCAGGCCAGGGGGCGGGGGTAGCACTGAAGCTTTCTTT.

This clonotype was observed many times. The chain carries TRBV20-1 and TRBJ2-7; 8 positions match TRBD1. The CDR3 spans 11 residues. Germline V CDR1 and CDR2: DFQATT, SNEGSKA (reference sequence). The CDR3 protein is CSYRGAYEQYF. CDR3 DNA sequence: TGCAGCTACAGGGGGGCCTACGAGCAGTACTTC.

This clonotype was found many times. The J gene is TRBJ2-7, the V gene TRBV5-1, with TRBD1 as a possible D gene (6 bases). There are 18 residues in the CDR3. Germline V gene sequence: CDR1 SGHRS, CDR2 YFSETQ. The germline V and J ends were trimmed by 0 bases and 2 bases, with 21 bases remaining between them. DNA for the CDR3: TGCGCCAGCAGCTTGGGGGACACCGGGACACCTACTACCTACGAGCAGTACTTC. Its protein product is CASSLGDTGTPTTYEQYF.

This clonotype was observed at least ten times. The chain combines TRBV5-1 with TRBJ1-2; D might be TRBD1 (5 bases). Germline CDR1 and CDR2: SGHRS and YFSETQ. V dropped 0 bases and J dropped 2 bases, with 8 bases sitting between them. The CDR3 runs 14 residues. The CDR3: CASSLAGPNYGYTF. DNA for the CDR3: TGCGCCAGCAGCTTGGCGGGGCCCAACTATGGCTACACCTTC.

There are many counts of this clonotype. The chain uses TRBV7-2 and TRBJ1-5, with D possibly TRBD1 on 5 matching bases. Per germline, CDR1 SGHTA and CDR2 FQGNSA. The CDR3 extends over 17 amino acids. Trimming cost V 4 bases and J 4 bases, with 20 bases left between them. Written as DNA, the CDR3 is TGTGCCAGCAGCTATCAGGGTCGGAGTCTTAGGAATCAGCCCCAGCATTTT. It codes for CASSYQGRSLRNQPQHF.

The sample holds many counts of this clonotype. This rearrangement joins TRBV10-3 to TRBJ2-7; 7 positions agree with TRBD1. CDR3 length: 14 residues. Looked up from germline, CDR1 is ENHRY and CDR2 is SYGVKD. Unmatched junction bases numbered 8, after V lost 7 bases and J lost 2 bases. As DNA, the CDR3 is TGTGCCATCACCCCGGGACAGCAAGCCTACGAGCAGTACTTC. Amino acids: CAITPGQQAYEQYF.

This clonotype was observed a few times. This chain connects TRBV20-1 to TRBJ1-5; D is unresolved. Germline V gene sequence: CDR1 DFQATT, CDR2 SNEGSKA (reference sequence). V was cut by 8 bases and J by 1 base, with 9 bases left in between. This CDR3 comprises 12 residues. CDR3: CSTKDSNQPQHF. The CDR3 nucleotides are TGCAGTACTAAAGACAGCAATCAGCCCCAGCATTTT.

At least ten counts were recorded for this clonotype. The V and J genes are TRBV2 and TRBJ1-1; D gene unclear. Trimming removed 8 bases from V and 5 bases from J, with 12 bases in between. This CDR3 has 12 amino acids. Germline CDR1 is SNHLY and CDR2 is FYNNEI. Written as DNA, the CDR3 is TGTGCCAGCGGAAGAGACGGGACTGAAGCTTTCTTT. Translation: CASGRDGTEAFF.

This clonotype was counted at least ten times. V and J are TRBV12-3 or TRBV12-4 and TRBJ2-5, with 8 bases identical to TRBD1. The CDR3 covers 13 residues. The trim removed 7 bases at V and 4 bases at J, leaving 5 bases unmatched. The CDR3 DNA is TGTGCCAGCACGTCAGGGGGCAGAGAGACCCAGTACTTC. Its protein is CASTSGGRETQYF.

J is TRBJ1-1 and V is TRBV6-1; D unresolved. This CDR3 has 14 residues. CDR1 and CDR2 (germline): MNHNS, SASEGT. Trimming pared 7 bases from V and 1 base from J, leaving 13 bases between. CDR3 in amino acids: CASTPGVGNTEAFF. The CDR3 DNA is TGTGCCAGCACCCCGGGTGTTGGGAACACTGAAGCTTTCTTT.

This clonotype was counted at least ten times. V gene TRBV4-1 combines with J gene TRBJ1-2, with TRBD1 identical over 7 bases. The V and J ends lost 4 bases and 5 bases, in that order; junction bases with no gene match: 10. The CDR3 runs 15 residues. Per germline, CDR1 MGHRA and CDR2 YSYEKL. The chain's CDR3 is CASSPIPRGRYGYTF. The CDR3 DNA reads TGCGCCAGCAGCCCGATCCCCAGGGGGAGATATGGCTACACCTTC.